The clone carrying this TCR beta chain was seen once. The data were produced by immunoSEQ multiplex PCR, yet TCRdb's version contains in-frame clones alone and is incomplete. This sample carries over 100,000 clones, more than 65% of them seen once, and the ten largest clones take roughly 8.2%. The sample is drawn from a study of blood T cell repertoires in COVID-19. The CDR3 consists of 15 residues. With 0 bases clipped from V and 6 bases from J, the junction kept 2 bases outside the gene matches. In germline, CDR1 is SGDLS, CDR2 YYNGEE. This TCR derives from a woman at least 80 years old with active or convalescent COVID-19. The sample consisted of peripheral blood. V usage is TRBV9 and J usage is TRBJ2-7; 14 positions agree with TRBD2. CDR3 residues: CASSVAGLAGVEQYF. CDR3 DNA sequence: TGTGCCAGCAGCGTAGCGGGACTAGCGGGAGTCGAGCAGTACTTC.